This passage covers 29 T cell receptor beta chains from one sample sequenced in a study of blood T cell repertoires in COVID-19. Produced via immunoSEQ multiplex PCR; TCRdb's table is partial and in-frame only. The sample lists around 50,000 clones; around 86% were seen once. The sample comprised peripheral blood. Receptor source: a woman aged 60 to 75 with acute or convalescent COVID-19.

The chain uses TRBV4-2 and TRBJ2-1; 8 bases align to TRBD2. The CDR3 runs 16 residues. Germline V gene lookup returns CDR1 LGHNA and CDR2 YNFKEQ. V lost 0 bases and J lost 8; bases outside the gene matches: 9. The CDR3 region has the DNA TGTGCCAGCAGCCAAGATCCTGTAGCGGGGAGCGATGAGCAGTTCTTC. Encoded protein: CASSQDPVAGSDEQFF.

V usage is TRBV11-2 and J usage is TRBJ2-1; 12 bases agree with TRBD2. The CDR3 has 17 residues. Per germline, CDR1 SGHAT and CDR2 FQNNGV. J was trimmed by 10 bases and V by 3 bases; bases with no gene match: 13. The CDR3 loop reads CASSFSGSSGRAGEQFF. The CDR3 nucleotides read TGTGCCAGCAGCTTTAGCGGATCTAGCGGGAGGGCCGGGGAGCAGTTCTTC. Based on the CDR3 plus reference TRBV11-2 and TRBJ2-1, the full variable domain is EAGVAQSPRYKIIEKRQSVAFWCNPISGHATLYWYQQILGQGPKLLIQFQNNGVVDDSQLPKDRFSAERLKGVDSTLKIQPAKLEDSAVYLCASSFSGSSGRAGEQFFGPGTRLTVL.

V usage is TRBV7-9 and J usage is TRBJ2-5, with 7 bases matching TRBD2. Germline CDR1 and CDR2: SEHNR and FQNEAQ (reference sequence). V shed 5 bases and J 4 bases; nucleotides not matched to a gene: 7. CDR3 size: 14 residues. CDR3 sequence reads: CASSPGLGGETQYF. CDR3 DNA: TGTGCCAGCAGCCCCGGACTAGGAGGAGAGACCCAGTACTTC. The variable domain in full, with the rest retrieved from reference TRBV7-9 and TRBJ2-5, is DTGVSQNPRHKITKRGQNVTFRCDPISEHNRLYWYRQTLGQGPEFLTYFQNEAQLEKSRLLSDRFSAERPKGSFSTLEIQRTEQGDSAMYLCASSPGLGGETQYFGPGTRLLVL.

The gene calls are TRBV28 and TRBJ1-2; D remains unclear. Germline CDR1 MDHEN, CDR2 SYDVKM. The V gene lost 2 bases and the J gene lost 9 bases, with 19 bases spanning the gap. The CDR3 has 15 amino acids. In DNA, the CDR3 is TGTGCCAGCAGTTTAACCGTCGGGGTTTACGGGAGCTACACCTTC. This gives the protein CASSLTVGVYGSYTF.

The V gene is TRBV28, the J gene TRBJ1-1; tentatively, D is TRBD1 (5 bases). The V gene's germline CDR1 is MDHEN and CDR2 SYDVKM. The CDR3 contains 14 residues. The ends were cut back, 7 bases at V and 4 bases at J, with 16 bases in the middle. This CDR3 is CASNGGGFSTEAFF. The DNA of the CDR3 is TGTGCCAGCAACGGGGGAGGGTTTAGCACTGAAGCTTTCTTT.

Written as DNA, the CDR3 is TGTGCCAGCAGTTACAGGACAGCCCAAGAGACCCAGTACTTC. This sequence encodes CASSYRTAQETQYF. The chain has TRBV6-5 and TRBJ2-5, with D possibly TRBD1 on 6 matching bases. The CDR3 contains 14 residues. With 2 bases removed from V and 1 base from J, the gap between germline ends came to 8 bases. CDR1 and CDR2 (germline): MNHEY, SVGAGI.

The chain employs TRBV28 and TRBJ1-2; TRBD1 might be the D (5 bases). The CDR3 is made up of 17 amino acids. The V end lost 6 bases, the J end lost 4 bases, and 24 bases lay between the germline ends. Germline CDR1 reads MDHEN; CDR2 reads SYDVKM. CDR3 in DNA: TGTGCCAGCAGGGGGGTCCTCTCCTCAAGGGAGGCCTATGGCTACACCTTC. It is translated as CASRGVLSSREAYGYTF.

This chain joins TRBV4-1 and TRBJ1-1; 8 nucleotides align to TRBD1. With V trimmed by 0 bases and J by 5 bases, 23 bases remained unmatched. The CDR3 sequence is 21 residues long. From germline, CDR1 is MGHRA and CDR2 YSYEKL. CDR3 bases: TGCGCCAGCAGCCAAGATTTCCGTGGACAGGGATTCGCGGTCGTAGTAACTGAAGCTTTCTTT. It translates to CASSQDFRGQGFAVVVTEAFF.

CDR3 nucleotide sequence: TGTGCCAGCACCTACAGGGGTGGCGACACTGAAGCTTTCTTT. This encodes CASTYRGGDTEAFF. The V gene is TRBV6-5, the J gene TRBJ1-1; 7 bases match TRBD1. Germline values: CDR1 MNHEY, CDR2 SVGAGI. CDR3 length: 14 amino acids. V shed 7 bases, J shed 3 bases, and the junction held 8 bases outside the gene matches.

This clone occurred a few times. The chain uses TRBV5-6 and TRBJ1-1; 10 bases map to TRBD1. The V gene end was trimmed by 6 bases and the J gene end by 3 bases; junction bases not matched to a gene: 8. The V gene's germline CDR1 is SGHDT and CDR2 YYEEEE. The CDR3 contains 15 residues. The chain's CDR3 is CASTGDRGRDTEAFF. The CDR3 nucleotides read TGTGCCAGCACCGGGGACAGGGGACGCGACACTGAAGCTTTCTTT.

The rearrangement joins TRBV3-1 (or the pseudogene TRBV3-2) to TRBJ1-5, with 7 bases identical to TRBD1. Trimming took 4 bases from V and 2 from J; bases not matched to a gene: 2. The CDR3 loop spans 14 amino acids. The germline V gene encodes CDR1 LGHDT and CDR2 YNNKEL (reference sequence). CDR3 in DNA: TGTGCCAGCAGCCGAGGGGGCGGCAATCAGCCCCAGCATTTT. Residues: CASSRGGGNQPQHF.

J is TRBJ2-2 and V is TRBV3-1 (or the pseudogene TRBV3-2), with 8 bases identical to TRBD1. This CDR3 has 18 amino acids. Trimming took 2 bases from V and 0 from J; bases not matched to a gene: 8. Germline V gives CDR1 LGHDT, CDR2 YNNKEL (reference sequence). CDR3 residues: CASSQSGQATANTGELFF. The CDR3 DNA follows: TGTGCCAGCAGCCAATCGGGACAGGCAACTGCGAACACCGGGGAGCTGTTTTTT.

The table lists this clone with a count of one. V gene TRBV6-5 combines with J gene TRBJ1-5, with a weak D call TRBD1 (5 bases). The CDR3 is 15 residues long. V lost 6 bases, J lost 2 bases, and 14 bases lay in between. Germline V gives CDR1 MNHEY, CDR2 SVGAGI. CDR3 nucleotides: TGTGCCAGCAGCAGAGACCTAGGGGGCAATCAGCCCCAGCATTTT. Translated: CASSRDLGGNQPQHF.

The J gene is TRBJ2-7, the V gene TRBV27; TRBD2 matches at 11 bases. The CDR3 spans 16 residues. The V segment lost 8 bases and the J segment 5 bases; nucleotides outside the gene matches: 14. Germline-derived CDR1 and CDR2 are MNHEY and SMNVEV (reference sequence). Here the CDR3 reads CASALLAGVRLDEQYF. Written as DNA, the CDR3 is TGTGCCAGCGCCTTACTAGCGGGGGTTCGATTAGACGAGCAGTACTTC.

CDR3 amino acids: CASRGDTSNYGYTF. For the CDR3, the DNA is TGTGCCAGCAGAGGGGACACCTCTAACTATGGCTACACCTTC. This chain links TRBV6-5 with TRBJ1-2; a weak D match, TRBD1 (6 bases). The CDR3 length is 14 residues. With 6 bases removed from V and 0 bases from J, the gap between germline ends came to 11 bases. The V gene's germline CDR1 is MNHEY and CDR2 SVGAGI.

The chain is built from TRBV19 and TRBJ2-1; 14 nucleotides align to TRBD2. This CDR3 is built from 18 residues. Germline loops: CDR1 LNHDA, CDR2 SQIVND (reference sequence). V shed 4 bases, J shed 1 base, and the junction held 6 bases outside the gene matches. The chain's CDR3 is CASSTGTSGRLSYNEQFF. The CDR3, as DNA: TGTGCCAGTAGTACCGGGACTAGCGGGAGACTGTCCTACAATGAGCAGTTCTTC.

The rearrangement joins TRBV30 to TRBJ1-5; TRBD1 is a possible D gene (5 bases). Germline CDR1 GTSNPN, CDR2 SVGIG (reference sequence). The CDR3 length is 13 residues. V lost 0 bases, J lost 7 bases, and 10 bases lay in between. The CDR3 sequence is CAWSVVRGQPQHF. CDR3 sequence (DNA): TGTGCCTGGAGTGTAGTTCGGGGGCAGCCCCAGCATTTT.

V is TRBV14 and J is TRBJ1-1, with D unclear. CDR1 is SGHDN, CDR2 FVKESK, per germline. The V end was cut by 11 bases, the J end by 1 base, with 14 bases between. CDR3 length: 13 residues. The CDR3 sequence: CASKFGANTEAFF. The CDR3 coding sequence is TGTGCCTCGAAATTCGGTGCGAACACTGAAGCTTTCTTT. Together with reference TRBV14 and TRBJ1-1, the CDR3 gives the full variable domain: EAGVTQFPSHSVIEKGQTVTLRCDPISGHDNLYWYRRVMGKEIKFLLHFVKESKQDESGMPNNRFLAERTGGTYSTLKVQPAELEDSGVYFCASKFGANTEAFFGQGTRLTVV.

This sequence joins TRBV18 and TRBJ1-3, with D uncertain. The germline V gene encodes CDR1 KGHSH and CDR2 LQKENI. Trimming shortened V by 0 bases and J by 0 bases, and 6 bases separated the two germline ends. The CDR3 has 15 residues. CDR3 region: CASSPPSNSGNTIYF. DNA of the CDR3: TGTGCCAGCTCACCACCTTCCAACTCTGGAAACACCATATATTTT.

The V and J genes are TRBV10-1 and TRBJ2-7; no definite D call. This CDR3 has 10 residues. Trimming pared 3 bases from V and 7 bases from J, leaving 4 bases between. Per the germline V gene, CDR1 is WNHNN and CDR2 is SYGVQD (reference sequence). CDR3 in DNA: TGCGCCAGCAGTGAATATGAGCAGTACTTC. Its translation is CASSEYEQYF.

The rearrangement links TRBV27 to TRBJ2-2, with TRBD1 as a possible D gene (7 bases). There are 15 residues in the CDR3. Trimming took 6 bases from V and 4 from J, leaving 15 bases between them. Looked up from germline, CDR1 is MNHEY and CDR2 is SMNVEV (reference sequence). The CDR3 region is CASSRRQGGTGELFF. DNA for the CDR3: TGTGCCAGCAGCCGAAGGCAGGGGGGCACCGGGGAGCTGTTTTTT.

This clone was recorded once. The chain employs TRBV5-5 and TRBJ1-1; 10 bases are a match to TRBD1. Germline values: CDR1 SGHKS, CDR2 YYEKEE (reference sequence). The V and J ends lost 3 bases and 7 bases, in that order; junction bases with no gene match: 9. This CDR3 spans 15 amino acids. The CDR3 sequence: CASSSWDRGVVEAFF. CDR3 DNA sequence: TGTGCCAGCAGCTCATGGGACAGGGGAGTGGTTGAAGCTTTCTTT.

This chain links TRBV9 with TRBJ2-2; D gene unclear. Germline V lookup: CDR1 SGDLS, CDR2 YYNGEE. CDR3 length equals 14 residues. V gave up 3 bases and J gave up 0 bases, with 6 bases separating them. The CDR3 DNA reads TGTGCCAGCAGCGCCCCTACGAACACCGGGGAGCTGTTTTTT. Amino acid sequence: CASSAPTNTGELFF.

This clone was detected once. The genes are TRBV19 and TRBJ2-7; TRBD2 aligns across 12 bases. The V gene's germline CDR1 is LNHDA and CDR2 SQIVND (reference sequence). Losses at the gene ends were 3 bases for V and 4 bases for J; bases not matched to a gene: 7. The CDR3 is 16 amino acids. CDR3 sequence reads: CASSIQGLAGRYEQYF. The CDR3 nucleotides are TGTGCCAGTAGTATCCAAGGACTAGCGGGGCGATACGAGCAGTACTTC.

This clone was picked up a small number of times. This sequence joins TRBV19 and TRBJ2-1; D is unclear. This CDR3 has 15 amino acids. Trimming shortened V by 2 bases and J by 4 bases, and 12 bases separated the two germline ends. CDR1 is LNHDA, CDR2 SQIVND, per germline (reference sequence). The CDR3 region has the DNA TGTGCCAGTAGTATATCACCCAGGATTTACAATGAGCAGTTCTTC. Protein sequence: CASSISPRIYNEQFF.

The chain employs TRBV7-3 and TRBJ2-2; D gene ambiguous. Germline V gene lookup returns CDR1 SGHTA and CDR2 FQGTGA. V lost 0 bases to trimming and J lost 5 bases, with 4 bases between them. This CDR3 comprises 13 residues. CDR3 region: CASSLTRTGELFF. The DNA of the CDR3 is TGTGCCAGCAGCTTAACCAGGACCGGGGAGCTGTTTTTT.

The chain uses TRBV29-1 and TRBJ1-4; D call uncertain. CDR3 size: 12 residues. The V gene's germline CDR1 is SQVTM and CDR2 ANQGSEA. The V gene lost 1 base and the J gene lost 13 bases, with 13 bases spanning the gap. The CDR3 DNA sequence: TGCAGCGTTGAAGTCCCTCCGCGGGGACTGTTTTTT. Translation: CSVEVPPRGLFF.

The V gene is TRBV11-2, the J gene TRBJ2-7; 11 nucleotides agree with TRBD1. CDR1 SGHAT and CDR2 FQNNGV come from the germline V gene. Unmatched junction bases numbered 6, after V lost 5 bases and J lost 3 bases. This CDR3 has 15 residues. The CDR3 nucleotides are TGTGCCAGCAGCGGCCGGGACAGGGGGAACTACGAGCAGTACTTC. Protein sequence: CASSGRDRGNYEQYF.

The chain uses TRBV28 and TRBJ2-7, with a possible D match to TRBD1 (5 bases). V lost 6 bases to trimming and J lost 10 bases, with 28 bases between them. The CDR3 sequence is 16 residues long. CDR1 and CDR2 from the germline V gene are MDHEN and SYDVKM. The CDR3 is CASSRARTSRYRNQYF. DNA of the CDR3: TGTGCCAGCAGCCGAGCTAGGACATCAAGGTATCGTAACCAGTACTTC.